This T cell receptor (beta chain) was obtained from a study of cytomegalovirus exposure and HLA in healthy donors. Study-wide context: Of about 390 genotyped donors, roughly 81% grouped in the Caucasian-associated ancestry cluster. General study points: Listed as cytomegalovirus-associated were 150 to 200 TCR beta chains.

Notes on this clone: Its antigen is as yet unknown.

Primers included in the PCR were 60 Vbeta and 13 Jbeta primers. Generated by immunoSEQ multiplex PCR, the TCRdb table keeps only in-frame clones and is missing some. The sample contains about 94,000 clones, over 60% of which appear only once. Germline V lookup: CDR1 LNHDA, CDR2 SQIVND (reference sequence). Trimming left V 7 bases short and J 3 bases short, with 18 bases between. The CDR3 consists of 15 residues. The sequence came from a man aged 30-40 years in good health and CMV-seronegative. The chain uses TRBV19 and TRBJ1-1, with D possibly matching TRBD1 (5 bases). Input material: PBMCs. The CDR3 coding sequence is TGTGCCAGTAAGGTCCAGGGTATCAGCGACACTGAAGCTTTCTTT. This encodes CASKVQGISDTEAFF.